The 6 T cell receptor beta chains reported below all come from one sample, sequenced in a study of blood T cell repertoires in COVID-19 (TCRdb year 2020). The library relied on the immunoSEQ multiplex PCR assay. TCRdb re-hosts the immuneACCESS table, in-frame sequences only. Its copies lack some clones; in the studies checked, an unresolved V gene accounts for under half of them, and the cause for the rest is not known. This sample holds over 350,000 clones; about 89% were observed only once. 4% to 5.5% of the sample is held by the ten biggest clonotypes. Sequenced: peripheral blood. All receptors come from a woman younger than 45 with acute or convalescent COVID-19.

CDR3 coding DNA: TGTGCCAGCAGTGGGGAAGGGGTCTACGAGCAGTACTTC. As protein: CASSGEGVYEQYF. The chain is built from TRBV28 and TRBJ2-7; possible D gene TRBD1, 5 bases. The CDR3 length is 13 residues. Germline-derived CDR1 and CDR2 are MDHEN and SYDVKM. V was pared by 5 bases and J by 3 bases, with 11 bases between.

The CDR3 nucleotides are TGTGCCAGTAGTTTTGGGGCGCCTGGGAACACTGAAGCTTTCTTT. This gives the protein CASSFGAPGNTEAFF. The chain couples TRBV19 to TRBJ1-1; D perhaps matches TRBD1 (5 bases). This CDR3 has 15 residues. From germline, CDR1 is LNHDA and CDR2 SQIVND (reference sequence). V was cut by 5 bases and J by 1 base, with 14 bases left in between.

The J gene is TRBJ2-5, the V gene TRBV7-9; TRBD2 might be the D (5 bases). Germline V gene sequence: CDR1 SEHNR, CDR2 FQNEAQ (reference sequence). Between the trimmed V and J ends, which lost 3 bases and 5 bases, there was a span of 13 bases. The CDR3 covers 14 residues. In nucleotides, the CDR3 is TGTGCCAGCAGCTTCCATTCCAGGAGGGAGACCCAGTACTTC. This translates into CASSFHSRRETQYF. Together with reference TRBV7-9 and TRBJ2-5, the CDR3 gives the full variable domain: DTGVSQNPRHKITKRGQNVTFRCDPISEHNRLYWYRQTLGQGPEFLTYFQNEAQLEKSRLLSDRFSAERPKGSFSTLEIQRTEQGDSAMYLCASSFHSRRETQYFGPGTRLLVL.

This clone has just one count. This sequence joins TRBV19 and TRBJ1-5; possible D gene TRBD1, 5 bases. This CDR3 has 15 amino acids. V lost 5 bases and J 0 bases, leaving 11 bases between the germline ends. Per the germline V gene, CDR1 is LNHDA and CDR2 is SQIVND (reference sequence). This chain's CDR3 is CASSQDSYSNQPQHF. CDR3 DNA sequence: TGTGCCAGTAGTCAAGACAGCTATAGCAATCAGCCCCAGCATTTT.

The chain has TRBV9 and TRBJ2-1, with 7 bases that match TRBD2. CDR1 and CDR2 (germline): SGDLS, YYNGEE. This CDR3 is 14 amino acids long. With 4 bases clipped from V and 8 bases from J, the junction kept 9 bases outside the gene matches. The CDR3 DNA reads TGTGCCAGCAGCCCCAGGACTAGTTTCGATGAGCAGTTCTTC. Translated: CASSPRTSFDEQFF.

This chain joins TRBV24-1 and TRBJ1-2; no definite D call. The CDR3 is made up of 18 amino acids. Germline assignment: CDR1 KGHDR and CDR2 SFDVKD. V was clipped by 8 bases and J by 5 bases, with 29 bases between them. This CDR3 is CATKRERLGVRRQYGYTF. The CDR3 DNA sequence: TGTGCCACCAAGAGGGAACGTTTAGGTGTCCGTCGCCAATATGGCTACACCTTC.